A single sample is the source of the 9 T cell receptor delta chains below, sequenced in a study of γδ T cells in repeated Plasmodium falciparum infection. Flow sorting of PBMC yielded separate Vgamma9/Vdelta2+ and Vdelta2-negative gammadelta T cell populations for bulk repertoire analysis. TCRdb re-called the multiplex PCR reads via CATT. The sample lists around 46,000 delta-chain clones; around 2% were seen once. Sequencing was performed on gamma-delta T cells from blood. These receptor sequences come from a pool of human donors (malaria-infected and uninfected, not separated).

The sample holds a few counts of this clone. The mismatch at residue 3 between this DNA's translation and the TCRdb protein of a much larger clone likely reflects a read error; the protein shown is translated from the DNA. The chain combines TRDV3 with TRDJ1; the match to TRDD3 covers 7 bases. No J gene is reported in TCRdb; it was inferred here by comparing the DNA with germline. Unmatched junction bases numbered 17, after V lost 5 bases and J lost 2 bases. The germline V gene has CDR1 TVYSNPD and CDR2 GDNSRS (reference sequence). This CDR3 has 16 amino acids. CDR3 in DNA: TGTGCCATACTATCCTGGGGGTACCAGGGAACCGATAAACTCATCTTT. It specifies CAILSWGYQGTDKLIF.

A note on this clone: It differs at one base from a far larger clone, so likely a read error. This chain uses TRDV1 with TRDJ1; 9 bases are a match to TRDD3. The J gene is absent in TCRdb and was assigned here via DNA matching to germline. Germline CDR1 and CDR2: TSWWSYY and QGS. The CDR3 runs 20 residues. V shed 2 bases and J 10 bases; nucleotides not matched to a gene: 26. CDR3 sequence (DNA): TGTGCTCTTGGGGAATCCGGCTGGCGGGGATACGTTTCTCCAGATTTGGTACTCATCTTT. Protein sequence: CALGESGWRGYVSPDLVLIF.

Worth noting for this clone: The amino acid sequence in TCRdb belongs to a much larger clone and departs from this DNA's translation at residue 6, likely a sequencing read error; the sequence shown is translated from the DNA. This chain links TRDV1 with TRDJ1, with D perhaps matching TRDD2 or TRDD3 (7 bases each). Germline matching of the DNA provided the J gene here, since TCRdb leaves it blank. The CDR3 contains 26 residues. V was clipped by 4 bases and J by 0 bases, with 45 bases between them. Germline CDR1 TSWWSYY, CDR2 QGS. DNA for the CDR3: TGTGCTCTTGGGGGGAGCTATTACCCCTGGCCTTCCTTTCCCTGGGGGTCGGTATGGTACACCGATAAACTCATCTTT. Translated: CALGGSYYPWPSFPWGSVWYTDKLIF.

This clone showed up many times. Given a far larger clone just one base away, this is likely a sequencing read error. This chain uses TRDV2 with TRDJ1; 7 bases align to TRDD3. The germline V gene encodes CDR1 GEAIGNYY and CDR2 EKD. The CDR3 is 17 residues long. The chain's CDR3 is CACGPGGDSSYTDKLTF. The DNA for the CDR3 is TGTGCCTGTGGGCCCGGGGGGGATTCGTCGTACACCGATAAACTCACCTTT.

This clone was seen a handful of times. TCRdb has a much larger clone's protein, which differs at residue 19 from the translation of this DNA, likely because of a read error; what is shown is the protein translated from the DNA. V gene TRDV1 combines with J gene TRDJ1; 9 bases are shared with TRDD3. In the absence of a J gene in TCRdb, the DNA was matched to germline to assign it here. The CDR3 covers 24 residues. J lost 4 bases, V lost 3 bases, and 33 bases had no gene match. The germline V gene has CDR1 TSWWSYY and CDR2 QGS. The CDR3 loop reads CALGDNVERPRGISRGIQFDKLIF. In DNA, the CDR3 is TGTGCTCTTGGGGATAATGTCGAACGTCCGCGGGGGATATCCCGGGGGATACAGTTCGATAAACTCATCTTT.

This clone was detected ten times or more. A single base is all that separates this from a far larger clone, so a read error is likely. The sample carries other DNA sequences with the same CDR3. The chain links TRDV2 to TRDJ3; 12 nucleotides line up with TRDD3. Here the J gene was assigned by germline matching of the DNA, as TCRdb has none. This CDR3 is built from 21 residues. Germline assignment: CDR1 GEAIGNYY and CDR2 EKD. V lost 1 base and J lost 1; bases outside the gene matches: 10. CDR3 nucleotide sequence: TGTGCCTGTGACACTTTACTGGGGGATACACGATCTTCCTGGGACACCCGACAGATGTTTTTC. Translated: CACDTLLGDTRSSWDTRQMFF.

This clone was counted between two and nine times. The TCRdb protein, from a much larger clone, departs from this DNA's translation at residue 3, likely by read error; the protein shown derives from the DNA. This chain uses TRDV3 with TRDJ1, with 12 nucleotides matching TRDD3. The J gene, absent from TCRdb, was called here by matching the DNA to germline. CDR3 size: 16 residues. Germline CDR1 reads TVYSNPD; CDR2 reads GDNSRS (reference sequence). Trimming took 4 bases from V and 3 from J; bases not matched to a gene: 12. DNA of the CDR3: TGTGCCTCCCTGAGTACTGGGGGATACAAAGCCGATAAACTCATCTTT. It encodes CASLSTGGYKADKLIF.

The chain uses TRAV29/DV5 and TRDJ1; 9 positions match TRDD3. The J segment lost 0 bases and the V segment lost 0 bases, leaving 18 bases of the junction unmatched. The CDR3 has 20 amino acids. The germline gives CDR1 NSMFDY, CDR2 ISSIKDK. CDR3 loop: CAASVAASLTGGAYTDKLIF. The CDR3 coding sequence is TGTGCAGCAAGCGTAGCTGCTTCGCTTACTGGGGGAGCGTACACCGATAAACTCATCTTT.

This clone showed up just a few times. TCRdb's protein for this DNA is that of a much larger clone and differs from the translation at residue 12, likely a read error; the protein shown is the DNA translation. This chain links TRDV1 with TRDJ1; the match to TRDD3 covers 8 bases. Because TCRdb records no J gene, it was assigned here through a match of the DNA to germline. This CDR3 region has 22 residues. V lost 2 bases and J lost 0; bases outside the gene matches: 23. CDR1 TSWWSYY and CDR2 QGS come from the germline V gene. CDR3 amino acids: CALGENFWWWYRGITYTDKLIF. The DNA for the CDR3 is TGTGCTCTTGGGGAAAATTTTTGGTGGTGGTACCGGGGGATAACGTACACCGATAAACTCATCTTT.